This passage covers 9 T cell receptor beta chains from one sample sequenced in a study of T cells in tuberculosis. The table came from immunoSEQ multiplex PCR; TCRdb's copy has only in-frame clones and leaves some out. The sample yields 40,000 to 50,000 clones, about 95% seen once. The sequenced sample was PBMCs. These receptors all come from a donor aged 10 to 29 with latent tuberculosis or without tuberculosis infection.

The chain links TRBV9 to TRBJ2-1; no definite D call. This CDR3 is built from 13 residues. V was shortened by 0 bases and J by 9 bases, with 10 bases between the two germline ends. CDR1 SGDLS and CDR2 YYNGEE come from the germline V gene. The CDR3 region is CASSVGQSSEQFF. In nucleotides, the CDR3 is TGTGCCAGCAGCGTAGGCCAGTCTAGTGAGCAGTTCTTC.

This chain joins TRBV9 and TRBJ1-2, with 9 bases identical to TRBD1. The V gene end was trimmed by 4 bases and the J gene end by 3 bases; junction bases not matched to a gene: 10. In germline, CDR1 is SGDLS, CDR2 YYNGEE. The CDR3 sequence is 16 residues long. The CDR3 region has the DNA TGTGCCAGCAGCATAGACAGGGGGTTAGTGGACTATGGCTACACCTTC. Its protein product is CASSIDRGLVDYGYTF.

The chain employs TRBV5-8 and TRBJ2-4; no firm D call. This CDR3 region has 14 residues. Germline V gene lookup returns CDR1 SGHTS and CDR2 YDEGEE. V was pared by 4 bases and J by 2 bases, with 10 bases between. As DNA, the CDR3 is TGTGCCAGCAGCCTCGTCCTTCCCAAAAACATTCAGTACTTC. This encodes CASSLVLPKNIQYF.

V usage is TRBV5-1 and J usage is TRBJ1-2; D remains ambiguous. Germline-derived CDR1 and CDR2 are SGHRS and YFSETQ. CDR3 length: 13 residues. V was cut by 4 bases and J by 3 bases, with 10 bases left in between. CDR3 amino acids: CASSPGLDYGYTF. The DNA for the CDR3 is TGCGCCAGCAGCCCAGGACTTGACTATGGCTACACCTTC.

The chain couples TRBV21-1 to TRBJ1-5; the D call in the table, TRBD1, was not verified against the DNA. TRBV21-1 is designated a pseudogene. The CDR3 runs 18 residues. The CDR3 nucleotides are TGTGCCAGCAGCAAATTCCCTCCGGGACAGGCGCACAATCAGCCCCAGCATTTT. As protein: CASSKFPPGQAHNQPQHF.

The chain combines TRBV30 with TRBJ1-2; 8 bases are shared with TRBD1. The CDR3 is 18 amino acids. Germline CDR1 is GTSNPN and CDR2 is SVGIG (reference sequence). Losses at the gene ends were 0 bases for V and 5 bases for J; bases not matched to a gene: 17. The CDR3 nucleotides read TGTGCCTGGAGTGTGGCAGGGGGCTATCTACGGTGGTTTTATGGCTACACCTTC. Protein sequence: CAWSVAGGYLRWFYGYTF.

The chain combines TRBV5-1 with TRBJ1-1; D is perhaps TRBD1 (6 bases). The CDR3 runs 16 residues. Germline V gene sequence: CDR1 SGHRS, CDR2 YFSETQ. Trimming took off 0 bases at V and 0 bases at J, with 12 bases between the two ends. CDR3 protein: CASSLVQQGLNTEAFF. DNA of the CDR3: TGCGCCAGCAGCTTGGTTCAACAGGGATTGAACACTGAAGCTTTCTTT.

The CDR3 sequence is CAISTGGEAKNIQYF. CDR3 DNA sequence: TGTGCCATCAGTACAGGGGGCGAGGCCAAAAACATTCAGTACTTC. The rearrangement links TRBV10-3 to TRBJ2-4; 9 bases line up with TRBD1. CDR3 size: 15 residues. Germline CDR1 and CDR2: ENHRY and SYGVKD. Trimming took 5 bases from V and 1 from J; bases not matched to a gene: 3.

The chain carries TRBV5-1 and TRBJ2-1; 8 bases map to TRBD2. CDR1 SGHRS and CDR2 YFSETQ come from the germline V gene. V lost 4 bases to trimming and J lost 2 bases; unmatched junction nucleotides: 11. CDR3 length: 17 amino acids. The CDR3 bases are TGCGCCAGCAGCACACCTCGACTAGCGAGAACCTACAATGAGCAGTTCTTC. Translation: CASSTPRLARTYNEQFF. The variable domain in full, with the rest retrieved from reference TRBV5-1 and TRBJ2-1, is KAGVTQTPRYLIKTRGQQVTLSCSPISGHRSVSWYQQTPGQGLQFLFEYFSETQRNKGNFPGRFSGRQFSNSRSEMNVSTLELGDSALYLCASSTPRLARTYNEQFFGPGTRLTVL.